Reported below is one TCR beta chain. Its antigen is unknown. The data are from a study of response to subunit inactivated influenza vaccine. Study-level results: Few additional T cells are recruited per seasonal influenza vaccination, authors suggested.

In TCRdb, the RT-PCR reads were re-called with MiXCR into one record per CDR3 protein. The repertoire holds about 650,000 distinct CDR3 sequences, with around 15% as singletons. Germline assignment: CDR1 DFQATT and CDR2 SNEGSKA (reference sequence). V shed 6 bases and J shed 2 bases, with 13 bases lying between them. The CDR3 consists of 13 residues. This sequence joins TRBV20-1 and TRBJ2-5, with a possible D match to TRBD1 (6 bases). The clonotype was recovered from a man between 45 and 60 years old who received an inactivated influenza vaccine. Specimen: PBMCs from blood, collected 14 to 15 days before vaccination. CDR3 in DNA: TGCAGTGCAGATGGACAGCTACAAGAGACCCAGTACTTC. Translated, it gives CSADGQLQETQYF.